This T cell receptor (beta chain) comes out of a study of shared clonotypes between healthy human individuals. As to this clone: What it binds is not known.

Clones were read by immunoSEQ multiplex PCR, and TCRdb kept only the in-frame ones, dropping some. The data hold about 2.2 million clones, with 85% to 95% observed a single time. Study outcomes and limitations: Clonotype sharing among the donors was expected to vary with sequencing depth.

CDR3 size: 13 residues. V lost 6 bases and J lost 4, with 12 bases in between. The germline CDR1 and CDR2 sequences are SEHNR and FQNEAQ (reference sequence). Naive CD8 cells, CD45RO-negative and positively selected for CCR7, excluded terminally differentiated effector memory CD45RA+ cells. This sequence joins TRBV7-9 and TRBJ2-5, with a possible D match to TRBD1 (6 bases). The origin of this receptor is a man aged 18 to 30 in good health. Some clones in this sample may be carry-over from other donors' samples. Sequenced input: naive CD8+ T cells from PBMCs. The CDR3 sequence: CASRLRGSETQYF. The CDR3 region has the DNA TGTGCCAGCAGGCTAAGGGGGTCAGAGACCCAGTACTTC.